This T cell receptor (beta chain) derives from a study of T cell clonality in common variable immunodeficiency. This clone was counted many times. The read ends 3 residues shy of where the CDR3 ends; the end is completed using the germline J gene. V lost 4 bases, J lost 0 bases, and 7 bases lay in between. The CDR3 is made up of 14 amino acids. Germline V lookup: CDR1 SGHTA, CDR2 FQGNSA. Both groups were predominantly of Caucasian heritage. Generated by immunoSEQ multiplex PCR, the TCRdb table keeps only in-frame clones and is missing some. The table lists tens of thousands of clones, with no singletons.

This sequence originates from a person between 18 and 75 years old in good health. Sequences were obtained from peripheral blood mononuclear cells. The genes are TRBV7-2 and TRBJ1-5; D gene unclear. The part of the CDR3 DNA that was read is TGTGCCAGCAGCTCACGGTATAGCAATCAGCCC. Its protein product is CASSSRYSNQP. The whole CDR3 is CASSSRYSNQPQHF.